This record concerns one TCR beta chain sequence. The library protocol tagged each TCR cDNA with a unique molecular identifier. TCRdb re-called the 5' RACE reads with MiXCR, one entry per CDR3 protein. The sample lists about 45,000 distinct CDR3 sequences, roughly 12% occurring once. The sample belongs to a study of spatial heterogeneity in lung cancer. Study-level background: Unique TCR and UMI combinations averaged more than ten appearances each in raw reads.

The V and J ends lost 4 bases and 0 bases respectively, with 16 bases between them. This CDR3 comprises 17 residues. CDR1 is ENHRY and CDR2 is SYGVKD in the germline V gene. Time point described: sample taken at primary tumor resection. Researchers sequenced whole RNA taken from tumor, nontumor lung or frozen PBMC without sorting. A total of around 76 untreated early-stage non-small cell lung cancer patients served as donors. The sample was PBMCs, taken at surgery. The J gene is TRBJ2-1, the V gene TRBV10-3; D gene unclear. This receptor was identified in a female donor with early-stage non-small cell lung cancer. The CDR3 DNA reads as TGTGCCATCAGTGCAAGAATCTCGGCGAGCTCCTACAATGAGCAGTTCTTC. It specifies CAISARISASSYNEQFF.